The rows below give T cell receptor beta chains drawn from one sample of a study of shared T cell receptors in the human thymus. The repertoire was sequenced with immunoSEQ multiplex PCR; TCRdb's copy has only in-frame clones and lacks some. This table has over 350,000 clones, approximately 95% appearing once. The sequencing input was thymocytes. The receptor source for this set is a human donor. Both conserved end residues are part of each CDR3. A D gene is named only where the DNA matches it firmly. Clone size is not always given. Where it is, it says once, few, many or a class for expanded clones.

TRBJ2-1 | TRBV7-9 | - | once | TGTGCCAGCAGCTTAGCGTTGGGGCATGAGCAGTTCTTC | CASSLALGHEQFF
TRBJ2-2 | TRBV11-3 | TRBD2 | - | TGTGCCAGCAGCTTAGTGCGGGAGTATGGGGAGCTGTTTTTT | CASSLVREYGELFF
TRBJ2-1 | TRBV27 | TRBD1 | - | TGTGCCAGCAGTTTCCACACCCGATTCCAACAGGGGCCGCGGAATGAGCAGTTCTTC | CASSFHTRFQQGPRNEQFF
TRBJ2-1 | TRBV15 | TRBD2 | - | TGTGCCACCAGCAGCCCGGGACTAGCGGGAGACCCCTTGCAGTTCTTC | CATSSPGLAGDPLQFF
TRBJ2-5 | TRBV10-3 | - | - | TGTGCCATCAGTGAGTCGAGGGAGACCCAGTACTTC | CAISESRETQYF
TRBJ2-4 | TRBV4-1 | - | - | TGCGCCAGCAGCCAAGAAGGGGCGGGTCCAAAAAACATTCAGTACTTC | CASSQEGAGPKNIQYF
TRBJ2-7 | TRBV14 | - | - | TGTGCCAGCAGCCAACAAGAACAAGGCGGGGCGGACTACGAGCAGTACTTC | CASSQQEQGGADYEQYF
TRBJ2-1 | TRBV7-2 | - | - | TGTGCCAGCAGCTATCTACCGGGAGCCCCTCCAGGCAATGAGCAGTTCTTC | CASSYLPGAPPGNEQFF
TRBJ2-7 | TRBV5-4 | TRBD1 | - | TGTGCCAGCAGCGGGGGACAGCCAGGCTCCTACGAGCAGTACTTC | CASSGGQPGSYEQYF
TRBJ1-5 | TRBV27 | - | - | TGTGCCAGCAGTTTGGCTAGTAGGGGGAGCAATCAGCCCCAGCATTTT | CASSLASRGSNQPQHF
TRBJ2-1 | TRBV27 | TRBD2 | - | TGTGCCAGCAGTCTTGGGACTAGCGGGAACAATGAGCAGTTCTTC | CASSLGTSGNNEQFF
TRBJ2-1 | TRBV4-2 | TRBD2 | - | TGTGCCAGCAGCCAGCACCTTGGGGGGGAGGGCCCTTACAATGAGCAGTTCTTC | CASSQHLGGEGPYNEQFF
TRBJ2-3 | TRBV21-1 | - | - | TGTGCCAGCAGCCCGCCGCGGGGGACCACAGATACGCAGTATTTT | CASSPPRGTTDTQYF
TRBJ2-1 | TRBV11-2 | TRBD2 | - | TGTGCCAGCAGCTCCGAAGCGGGAGGTACGGATGAGCAGTTCTTC | CASSSEAGGTDEQFF
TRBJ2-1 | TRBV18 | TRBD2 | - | TGTGCCAGCTCACCACCGGGACTAGCGGCATCCTACAATGAGCAGTTCTTC | CASSPPGLAASYNEQFF
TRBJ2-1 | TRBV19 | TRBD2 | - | TGTGCCAGTGGGACTAGCGGTTACAATGAGCAGTTCTTC | CASGTSGYNEQFF
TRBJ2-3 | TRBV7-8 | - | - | TGTGCCAGCAGCTTAGAGACTAATACCTTCCCAGATACGCAGTATTTT | CASSLETNTFPDTQYF
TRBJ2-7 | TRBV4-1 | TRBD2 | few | TGCGCCAGCAGCCAAGCTGGACTAGCGGGAGGGGACGGCGAGCAGTACTTC | CASSQAGLAGGDGEQYF
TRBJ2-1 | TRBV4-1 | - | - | TGCGCCAGCAGCCGACGGGGCAATGAGCAGTTCTTC | CASSRRGNEQFF
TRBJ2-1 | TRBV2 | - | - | TGTGCCAGCAGCGCTGTGACACAGGGCGAGCAGTTCTTC | CASSAVTQGEQFF
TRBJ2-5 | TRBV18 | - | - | TGTGCCAGCTCACCAGTGAGCGGTACTAAAGAGACCCAGTACTTC | CASSPVSGTKETQYF
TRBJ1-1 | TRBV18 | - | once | TGTGCCAGCTCAGCCCGACAGAACACTGAAGCTTTCTTT | CASSARQNTEAFF
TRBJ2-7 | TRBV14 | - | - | TGTGCCAGCAGCCTCCCATCAGCGGGACATCACTACGAGCAGTACTTC | CASSLPSAGHHYEQYF
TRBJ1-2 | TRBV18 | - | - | TGTGCCAGCTCAAGTTCCGGGACGGCGATGGAGAATGGCTACACCTTC | CASSSSGTAMENGYTF
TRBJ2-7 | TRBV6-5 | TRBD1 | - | TGTGCCAGCAGTCGTCCGGGACAGAGCTCCTACGAGCAGTACTTC | CASSRPGQSSYEQYF
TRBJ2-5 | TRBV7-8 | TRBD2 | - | TGTGCCAGCAGCTTAGCGGGTGGGACGGGGGGAGAGACCCAGTACTTC | CASSLAGGTGGETQYF
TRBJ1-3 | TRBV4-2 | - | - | TGTGCCAGCAGCCAAGGAAATAGTGCAAACACCATATATTTT | CASSQGNSANTIYF
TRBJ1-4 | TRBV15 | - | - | TGTGCCACCAGCAGTGGGATTTTAGGGGCCCAAAAACTGTTTTTT | CATSSGILGAQKLFF
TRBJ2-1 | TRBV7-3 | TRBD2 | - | TGTGCCAGCAGCTCGTACGGGACTAGCGGGTACAATGAGCAGTTCTTC | CASSSYGTSGYNEQFF